A selection of T cell receptor beta chains follows, all from one sample in a study of blood T cell repertoires in COVID-19. Sequenced by immunoSEQ multiplex PCR; TCRdb stores in-frame clones only, minus some. Of around 470,000 clones listed, about 90% were seen once; the top ten hold about 0.63%. The sequenced sample consisted of PBMCs or T cells enriched from blood (not recorded which). These receptors were collected from a man aged 18 to 30 who had recovered from COVID-19. CDR3s leave out the opening cysteine and the closing phenylalanine or tryptophan. Each record gives: J gene, V gene, CDR3 length, CDR3 protein.

>TRBJ2-7|TRBV19|12
ASSMGQGGNEQY
>TRBJ2-2|TRBV28|15
ASSPGLAGGFPGELF
>TRBJ1-2|TRBV3-1/TRBV3-2|12
ASSLKSLNYGYT
>TRBJ2-2|TRBV13|13
ASSFSTGRTGELF
>TRBJ2-7|TRBV4-1|11
ASSQVEGTEQY
>TRBJ1-4|TRBV18|12
ASSLGTGVEKLF
>TRBJ2-5|TRBV15|12
ATSRDQGGKTQY
>TRBJ1-3|TRBV28|15
ASSPQGASFSGNTIY
>TRBJ1-1|TRBV10-1|11
ASSETTNTEAF
>TRBJ2-2|TRBV7-9|15
ASSLVGEGPNTGELF
>TRBJ2-5|TRBV28|10
ASSLGWETQY